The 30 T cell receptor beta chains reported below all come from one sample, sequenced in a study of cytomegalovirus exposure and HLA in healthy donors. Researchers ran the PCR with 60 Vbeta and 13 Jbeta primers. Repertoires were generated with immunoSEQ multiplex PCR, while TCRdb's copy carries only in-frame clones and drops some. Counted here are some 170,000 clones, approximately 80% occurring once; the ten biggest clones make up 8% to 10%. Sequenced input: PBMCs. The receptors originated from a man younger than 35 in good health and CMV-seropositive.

The CDR3 loop is CASSRDTYTGELFF. CDR3 DNA sequence: TGTGCCAGTAGTAGGGACACCTACACCGGGGAGCTGTTTTTT. The rearrangement uses TRBV19 and TRBJ2-2; the D gene is possibly TRBD1 (6 bases). V shed 4 bases and J shed 3 bases, with 9 bases lying between them. CDR3 size: 14 residues. Germline V lookup: CDR1 LNHDA, CDR2 SQIVND (reference sequence).

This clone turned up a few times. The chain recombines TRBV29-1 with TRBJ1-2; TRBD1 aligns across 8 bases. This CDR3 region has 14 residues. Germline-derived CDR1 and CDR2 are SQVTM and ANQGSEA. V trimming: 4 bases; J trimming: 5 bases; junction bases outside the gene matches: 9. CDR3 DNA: TGCAGCGTTGTCCCGGACAGGGAAGATTATGGCTACACCTTC. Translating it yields CSVVPDREDYGYTF.

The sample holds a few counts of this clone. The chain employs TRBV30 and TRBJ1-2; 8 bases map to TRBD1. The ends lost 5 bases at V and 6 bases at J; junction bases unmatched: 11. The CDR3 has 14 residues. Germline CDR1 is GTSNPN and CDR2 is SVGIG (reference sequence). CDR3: CAWVEDRDGDGYTF. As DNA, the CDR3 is TGTGCCTGGGTGGAGGACAGGGATGGAGATGGCTACACCTTC.

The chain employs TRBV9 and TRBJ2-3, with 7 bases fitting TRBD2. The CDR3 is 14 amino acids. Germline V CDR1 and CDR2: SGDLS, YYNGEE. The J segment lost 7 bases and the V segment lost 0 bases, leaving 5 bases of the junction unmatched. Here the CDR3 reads CASSVDLAVNTQYF. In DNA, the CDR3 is TGTGCCAGCAGCGTAGACCTAGCGGTGAATACGCAGTATTTT.

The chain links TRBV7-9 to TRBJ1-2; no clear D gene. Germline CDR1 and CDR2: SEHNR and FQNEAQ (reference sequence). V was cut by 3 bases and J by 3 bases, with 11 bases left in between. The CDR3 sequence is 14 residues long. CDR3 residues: CASSLRPIYYGYTF. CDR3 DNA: TGTGCCAGCAGCTTGAGGCCAATTTACTATGGCTACACCTTC. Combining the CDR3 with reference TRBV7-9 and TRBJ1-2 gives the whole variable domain DTGVSQNPRHKITKRGQNVTFRCDPISEHNRLYWYRQTLGQGPEFLTYFQNEAQLEKSRLLSDRFSAERPKGSFSTLEIQRTEQGDSAMYLCASSLRPIYYGYTFGSGTRLTVV.

The CDR3 protein is CASSNRTGGNGELFF. CDR3 DNA: TGCGCCAGCAGCAATAGGACAGGCGGTAACGGGGAGCTGTTTTTT. V usage is TRBV5-1 and J usage is TRBJ2-2, with TRBD1 matching over 7 bases. The junction had 10 bases not matched to a gene; V was cut back by 4 bases and J by 7 bases. The CDR3 loop spans 15 amino acids. Germline CDR1 SGHRS, CDR2 YFSETQ.

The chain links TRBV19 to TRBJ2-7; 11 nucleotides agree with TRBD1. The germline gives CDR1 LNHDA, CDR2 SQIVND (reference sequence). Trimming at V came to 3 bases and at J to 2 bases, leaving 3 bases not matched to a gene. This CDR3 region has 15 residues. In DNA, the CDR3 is TGTGCCAGTAGTATGGGACAGGGGGGGACCTACGAGCAGTACTTC. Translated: CASSMGQGGTYEQYF.

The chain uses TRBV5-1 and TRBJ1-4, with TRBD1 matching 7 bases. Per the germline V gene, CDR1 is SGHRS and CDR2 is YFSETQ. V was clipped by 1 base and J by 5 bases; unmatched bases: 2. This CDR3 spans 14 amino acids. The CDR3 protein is CASSLTGENEKLFF. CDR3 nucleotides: TGCGCCAGCAGCTTGACAGGGGAAAATGAAAAACTGTTTTTT. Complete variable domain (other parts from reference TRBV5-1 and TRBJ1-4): KAGVTQTPRYLIKTRGQQVTLSCSPISGHRSVSWYQQTPGQGLQFLFEYFSETQRNKGNFPGRFSGRQFSNSRSEMNVSTLELGDSALYLCASSLTGENEKLFFGSGTQLSVL.

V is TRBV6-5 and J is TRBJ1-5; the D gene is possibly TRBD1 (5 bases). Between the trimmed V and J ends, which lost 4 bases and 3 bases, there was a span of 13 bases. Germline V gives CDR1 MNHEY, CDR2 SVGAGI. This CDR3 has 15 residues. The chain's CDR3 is CASSLTAGSNQPQHF. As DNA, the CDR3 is TGTGCCAGCAGTTTGACAGCGGGATCCAATCAGCCCCAGCATTTT.

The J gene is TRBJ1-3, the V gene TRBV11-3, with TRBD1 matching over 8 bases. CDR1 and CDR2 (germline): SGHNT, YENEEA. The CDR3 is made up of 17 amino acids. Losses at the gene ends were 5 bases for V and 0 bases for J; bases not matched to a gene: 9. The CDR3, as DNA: TGTGCCAGCAGCCAGGGCGGACAGGGAGACTCTGGAAACACCATATATTTT. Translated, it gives CASSQGGQGDSGNTIYF.

The CDR3 nucleotides are TGTGCCAGCAGCCCGGTGCACAATGAGCAGTTCTTC. This translates into CASSPVHNEQFF. The gene calls are TRBV4-2 and TRBJ2-1; D gene uncertain. V was shortened by 4 bases and J by 5 bases, with 6 bases between the two germline ends. Germline assignment: CDR1 LGHNA and CDR2 YNFKEQ. This CDR3 region has 12 residues.

For the CDR3, the DNA is TGCGCCAGCAGCCGCCAGGGGGGAAGTGGCTACACCTTC. This encodes CASSRQGGSGYTF. The chain recombines TRBV4-3 with TRBJ1-2; 7 nucleotides line up with TRBD1. The CDR3 runs to 13 residues. V shed 4 bases and J 7 bases; nucleotides not matched to a gene: 6. Germline CDR1 LGHNA, CDR2 YSLEER.

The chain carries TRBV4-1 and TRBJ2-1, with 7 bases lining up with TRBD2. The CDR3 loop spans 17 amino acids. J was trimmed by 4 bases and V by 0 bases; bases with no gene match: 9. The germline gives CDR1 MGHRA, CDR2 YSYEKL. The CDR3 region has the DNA TGCGCCAGCAGCCAAGATCCCGGGACTACTAGTTACAATGAGCAGTTCTTC. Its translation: CASSQDPGTTSYNEQFF.

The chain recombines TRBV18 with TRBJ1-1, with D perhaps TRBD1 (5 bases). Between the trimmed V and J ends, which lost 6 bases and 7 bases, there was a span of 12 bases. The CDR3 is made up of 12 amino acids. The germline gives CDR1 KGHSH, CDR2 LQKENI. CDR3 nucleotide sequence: TGTGCCAGCTCGCCGGGACTCTTTGAAGCTTTCTTT. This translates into CASSPGLFEAFF.

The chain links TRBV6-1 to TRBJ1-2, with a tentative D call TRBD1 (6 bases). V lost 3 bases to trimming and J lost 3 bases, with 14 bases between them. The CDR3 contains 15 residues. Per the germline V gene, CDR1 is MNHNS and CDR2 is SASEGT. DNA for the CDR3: TGTGCCAGCAGTGAGACAGGCGGGGGCTACTATGGCTACACCTTC. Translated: CASSETGGGYYGYTF.

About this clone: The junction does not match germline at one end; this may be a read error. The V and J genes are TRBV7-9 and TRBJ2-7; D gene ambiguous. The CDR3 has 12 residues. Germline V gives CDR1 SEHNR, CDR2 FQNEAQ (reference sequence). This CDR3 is CSSSPPSDEQYF. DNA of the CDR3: TGTTCCAGCAGCCCCCCGTCGGACGAGCAGTACTTC.

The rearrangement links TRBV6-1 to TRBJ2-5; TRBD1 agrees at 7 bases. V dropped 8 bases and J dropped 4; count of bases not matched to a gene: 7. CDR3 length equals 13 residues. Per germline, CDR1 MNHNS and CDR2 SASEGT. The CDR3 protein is CASQLHRGETQYF. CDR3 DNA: TGTGCCAGCCAATTACACAGGGGAGAGACCCAGTACTTC.

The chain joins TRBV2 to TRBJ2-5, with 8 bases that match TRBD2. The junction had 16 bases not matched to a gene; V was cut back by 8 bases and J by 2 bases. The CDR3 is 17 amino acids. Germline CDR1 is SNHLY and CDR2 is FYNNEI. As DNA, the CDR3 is TGTGCCAGCTTCAAGGGGAATTTAGCGGGAACACAAGAGACCCAGTACTTC. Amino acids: CASFKGNLAGTQETQYF.

The CDR3 region has the DNA TGTGCCAGCAGCCGAACCGGAAGCGGGACAGATACGCAGTATTTT. This sequence encodes CASSRTGSGTDTQYF. The chain employs TRBV5-4 and TRBJ2-3; D perhaps matches TRBD2 (6 bases). V lost 4 bases, J lost 3 bases, and 15 bases lay in between. The CDR3 is made up of 15 amino acids. The V gene's germline CDR1 is SGHNT and CDR2 YYREEE (reference sequence).

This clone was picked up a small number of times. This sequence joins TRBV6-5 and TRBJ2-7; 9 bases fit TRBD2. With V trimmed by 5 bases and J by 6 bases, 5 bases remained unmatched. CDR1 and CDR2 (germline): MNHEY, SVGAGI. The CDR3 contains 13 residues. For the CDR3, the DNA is TGTGCCAGCAGTACCGGGACTAGCTTCGAGCAGTACTTC. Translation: CASSTGTSFEQYF.

The CDR3, as DNA: TGTGCCAGCAGTAATACGGGACTAGCGGGAGTAGAGCAGTACTTC. Translated: CASSNTGLAGVEQYF. The chain carries TRBV6-1 and TRBJ2-7; 14 nucleotides match TRBD2. Germline V lookup: CDR1 MNHNS, CDR2 SASEGT. This CDR3 is 15 amino acids long. After removal of 5 bases from V and 7 bases from J, the junction contained 7 bases not matched to a gene.

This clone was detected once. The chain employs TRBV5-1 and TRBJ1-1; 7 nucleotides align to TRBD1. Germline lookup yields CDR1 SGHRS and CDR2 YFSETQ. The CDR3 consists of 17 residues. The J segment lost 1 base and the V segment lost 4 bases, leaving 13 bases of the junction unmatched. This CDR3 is CASSPDRYMGQNTEAFF. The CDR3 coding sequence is TGCGCCAGCAGCCCGGACAGGTACATGGGGCAGAACACTGAAGCTTTCTTT.

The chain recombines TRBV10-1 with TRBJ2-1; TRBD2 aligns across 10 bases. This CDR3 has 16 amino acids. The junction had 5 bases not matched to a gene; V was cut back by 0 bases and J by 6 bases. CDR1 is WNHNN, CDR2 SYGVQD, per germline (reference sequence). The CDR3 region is CASSESGLAEANEQFF. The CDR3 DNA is TGCGCCAGCAGTGAGTCCGGACTAGCGGAGGCCAATGAGCAGTTCTTC.

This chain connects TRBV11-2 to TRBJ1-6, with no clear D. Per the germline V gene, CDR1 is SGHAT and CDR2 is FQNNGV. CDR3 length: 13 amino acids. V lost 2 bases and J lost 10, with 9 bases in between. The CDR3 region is CASSLQFESPLHF. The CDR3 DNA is TGTGCCAGCAGCTTACAGTTCGAATCACCCCTCCACTTT.

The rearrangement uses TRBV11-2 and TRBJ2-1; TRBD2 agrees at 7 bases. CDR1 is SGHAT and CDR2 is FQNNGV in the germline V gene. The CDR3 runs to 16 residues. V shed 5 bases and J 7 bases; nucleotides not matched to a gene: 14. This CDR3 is CASSMRGAGFTNEQFF. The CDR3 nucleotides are TGTGCCAGCAGCATGAGGGGAGCGGGGTTCACGAATGAGCAGTTCTTC.

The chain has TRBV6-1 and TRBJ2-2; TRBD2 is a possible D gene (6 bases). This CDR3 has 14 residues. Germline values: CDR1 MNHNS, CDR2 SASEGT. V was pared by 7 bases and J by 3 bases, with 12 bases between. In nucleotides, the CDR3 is TGTGCCAGCACGGCGGGACCTTACACCGGGGAGCTGTTTTTT. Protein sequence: CASTAGPYTGELFF.

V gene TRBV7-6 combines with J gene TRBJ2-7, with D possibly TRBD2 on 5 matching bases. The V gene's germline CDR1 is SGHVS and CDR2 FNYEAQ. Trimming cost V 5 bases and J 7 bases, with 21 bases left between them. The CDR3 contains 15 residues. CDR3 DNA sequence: TGTGCCAGCAGCCCTGTGGTCGTGGGGTCGGGGGAGCAGTACTTC. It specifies CASSPVVVGSGEQYF.

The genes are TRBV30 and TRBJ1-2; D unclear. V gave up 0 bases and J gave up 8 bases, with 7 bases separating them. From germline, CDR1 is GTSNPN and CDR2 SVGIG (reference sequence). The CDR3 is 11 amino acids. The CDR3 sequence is CAWSVGGGYTF. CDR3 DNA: TGTGCCTGGAGTGTAGGCGGCGGCTACACCTTC.

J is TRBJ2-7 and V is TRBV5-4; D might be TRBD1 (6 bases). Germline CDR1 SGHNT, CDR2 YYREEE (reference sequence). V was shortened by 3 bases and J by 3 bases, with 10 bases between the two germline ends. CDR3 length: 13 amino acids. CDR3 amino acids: CASSSRDNYEQYF. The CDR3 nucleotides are TGTGCCAGCAGCTCTAGGGACAACTACGAGCAGTACTTC.

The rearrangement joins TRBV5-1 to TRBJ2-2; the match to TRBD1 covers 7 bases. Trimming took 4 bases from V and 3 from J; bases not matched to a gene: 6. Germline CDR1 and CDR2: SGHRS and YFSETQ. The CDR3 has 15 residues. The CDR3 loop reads CASSIQGIDTGELFF. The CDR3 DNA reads TGCGCCAGCAGCATACAGGGGATCGACACCGGGGAGCTGTTTTTT. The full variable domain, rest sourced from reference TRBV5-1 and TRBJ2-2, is KAGVTQTPRYLIKTRGQQVTLSCSPISGHRSVSWYQQTPGQGLQFLFEYFSETQRNKGNFPGRFSGRQFSNSRSEMNVSTLELGDSALYLCASSIQGIDTGELFFGEGSRLTVL.